This T cell receptor beta chain appears in the sequencing data of a study of blood T cell repertoires in COVID-19 (dated by TCRdb to the early 2020s). A note on the overall study: Collaborator samples came from the United States, Italy and Spain and covered acute and convalescent phases of COVID-19. The material from the prospective study consisted of cDNA or gDNA derived from T cells, B-cell-depleted T cells, or PBMCs. Subjects who had been exposed to COVID-19, were actively infected with it, or had recovered from it provided the deeply sampled blood TCRbeta repertoires that made up the dataset. The repertoires were released in a freely available public database meant as a resource for research on the immune response to SARS-CoV-2. Samples came from the ongoing ImmuneRACE study (first 160 participants) plus 1,254 subjects from 6 global collaborators. Sample metadata almost always included a de-identified subject ID, COVID-19 status, age in years and sex. Where HLA class I and class II types were available, the types were taken from metadata supplied by the sample provider, not from assay-based typing. Summary of the overall study and its limitations: The amount of clinical and demographic metadata varied by source and participant and was provided uncurated.

The collaborating institutions used their own protocols to collect whole blood in K2EDTA tubes. For TCRbeta analysis, collaborators shipped samples as frozen whole blood, isolated PBMCs, or DNA extracted from either of those sample types. About this clone itself: Its antigen remains undetermined. No much larger clone exists at a distance of one base, and base qualities are not known.

The immunoSEQ Assay, a bias-controlled multiplex PCR, was used to amplify TCRbeta CDR3 regions from genomic DNA. Concerning the study's data processing: Nucleated cell counts per sample were estimated from amplification of reference gene primers within the assay. To quantify the absolute abundance of each unique TCRbeta CDR3 rearrangement, sequence reads were collapsed and filtered. For each sample, productive Simpson clonality was calculated as the square root of Simpson's diversity index over productive rearrangements. TCRdb holds this immuneACCESS table with in-frame rearrangements only. Some clones are missing; in checked studies, unresolved V genes explain under half, and the rest has no known cause. D and trimming come from the DNA, and the V and J calls and clone size come from that table. Counted in this sample were 65,000 to 95,000 clones; 80% of them appeared once. The ten largest clones add up to about 11% of the sample.

Ends trimmed: V by 7 bases, J by 6 bases; bases unmatched to a gene: 5. The CDR3 goes from the cysteine to the phenylalanine over 13 residues. Only the CDR3 part of the read is kept: 39 bases, read in frame from the first base. The chain is encoded by TRBV12-3 or TRBV12-4 joined to TRBJ1-5, with 8 junctional bases fitting TRBD1. The sequence came from a middle-aged woman with active or convalescent COVID-19. The sequencing sample was made of peripheral blood. The CDR3 is CASNQQGVQPQHF. The bases read TGTGCCAGCAACCAACAGGGGGTTCAGCCCCAGCATTTT.